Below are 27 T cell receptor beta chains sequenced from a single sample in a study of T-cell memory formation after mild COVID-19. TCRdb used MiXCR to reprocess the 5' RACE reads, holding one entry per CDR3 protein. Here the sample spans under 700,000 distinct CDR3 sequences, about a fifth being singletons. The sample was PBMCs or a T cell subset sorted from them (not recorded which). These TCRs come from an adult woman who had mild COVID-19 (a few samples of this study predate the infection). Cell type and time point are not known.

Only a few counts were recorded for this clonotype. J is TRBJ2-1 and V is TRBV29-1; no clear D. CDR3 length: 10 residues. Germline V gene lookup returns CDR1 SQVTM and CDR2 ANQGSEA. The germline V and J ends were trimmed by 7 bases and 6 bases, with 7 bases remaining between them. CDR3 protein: CSALLNEQFF. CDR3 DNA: TGCAGCGCCCTCCTCAATGAGCAGTTCTTC.

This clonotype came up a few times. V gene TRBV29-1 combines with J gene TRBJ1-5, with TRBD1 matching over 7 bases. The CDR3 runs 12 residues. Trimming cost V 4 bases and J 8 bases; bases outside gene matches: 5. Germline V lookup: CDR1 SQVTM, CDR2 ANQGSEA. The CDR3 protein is CSVAHRGEPQHF. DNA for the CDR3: TGCAGCGTTGCACACAGGGGCGAGCCCCAGCATTTT.

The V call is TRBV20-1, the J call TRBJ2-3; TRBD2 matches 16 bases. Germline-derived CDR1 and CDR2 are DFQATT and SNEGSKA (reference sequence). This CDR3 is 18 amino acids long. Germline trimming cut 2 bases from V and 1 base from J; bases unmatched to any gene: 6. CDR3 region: CSARSYGTSGGGTDTQYF. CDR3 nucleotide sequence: TGCAGTGCTAGATCTTATGGGACTAGCGGGGGGGGCACAGATACGCAGTATTTT.

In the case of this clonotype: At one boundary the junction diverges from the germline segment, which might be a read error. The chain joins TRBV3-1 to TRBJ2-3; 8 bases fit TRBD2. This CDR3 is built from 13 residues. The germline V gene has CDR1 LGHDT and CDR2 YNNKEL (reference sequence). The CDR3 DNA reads TGTGCCAGCAGCCAAGAAGCGGGGGCCAGCCTTGGCTTT. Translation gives CASSQEAGASLGF.

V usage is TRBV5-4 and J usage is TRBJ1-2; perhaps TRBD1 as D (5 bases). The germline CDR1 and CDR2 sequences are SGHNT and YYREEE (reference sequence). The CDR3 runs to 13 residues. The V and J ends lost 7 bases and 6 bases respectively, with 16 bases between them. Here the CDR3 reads CASRRRGGDGYTF. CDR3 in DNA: TGTGCCAGCCGCCGGCGGGGCGGAGATGGCTACACCTTC. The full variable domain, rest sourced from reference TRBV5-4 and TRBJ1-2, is ETGVTQSPTHLIKTRGQQVTLRCSSQSGHNTVSWYQQALGQGPQFIFQYYREEENGRGNFPPRFSGLQFPNYSSELNVNALELDDSALYLCASRRRGGDGYTFGSGTRLTVV.

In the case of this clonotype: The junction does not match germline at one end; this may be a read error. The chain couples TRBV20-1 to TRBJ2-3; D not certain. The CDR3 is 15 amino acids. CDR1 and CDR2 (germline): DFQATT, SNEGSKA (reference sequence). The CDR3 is CSDRVRNGGTDTQYF. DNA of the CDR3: TGCAGTGATAGAGTGAGAAATGGGGGCACAGATACGCAGTATTTT.

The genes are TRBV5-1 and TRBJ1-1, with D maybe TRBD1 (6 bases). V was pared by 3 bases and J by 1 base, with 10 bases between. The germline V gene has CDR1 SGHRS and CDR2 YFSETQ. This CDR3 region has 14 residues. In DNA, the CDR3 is TGCGCCAGCAGCTCTCAGGGACAGAACACTGAAGCTTTCTTT. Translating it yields CASSSQGQNTEAFF.

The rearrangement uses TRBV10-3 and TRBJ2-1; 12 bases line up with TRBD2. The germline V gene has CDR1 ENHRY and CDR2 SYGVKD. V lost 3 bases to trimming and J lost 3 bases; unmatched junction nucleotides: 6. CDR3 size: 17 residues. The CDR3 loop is CAISERLAGVDYNEQFF. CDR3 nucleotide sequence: TGTGCCATCAGTGAAAGACTAGCGGGAGTCGACTACAATGAGCAGTTCTTC.

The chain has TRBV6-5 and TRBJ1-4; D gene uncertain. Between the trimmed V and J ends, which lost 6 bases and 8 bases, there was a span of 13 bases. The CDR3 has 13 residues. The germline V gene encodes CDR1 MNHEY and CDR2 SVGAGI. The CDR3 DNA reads TGTGCCAGCAGGACGGCGGCAGCCGAAAAACTGTTTTTT. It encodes CASRTAAAEKLFF.

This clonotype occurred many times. The CDR3: CASSLGPTGAIEQYF. DNA of the CDR3: TGTGCCAGCAGCTTAGGTCCCACAGGGGCGATAGAGCAGTACTTC. The V and J genes are TRBV7-2 and TRBJ2-7, with 7 nucleotides matching TRBD1. Per the germline V gene, CDR1 is SGHTA and CDR2 is FQGNSA. With 1 base clipped from V and 7 bases from J, the junction kept 10 bases outside the gene matches. The CDR3 sequence is 15 residues long.

The CDR3 DNA reads TGCAGCGTTGAGTTGGGCTACGAGCAGTACTTC. It codes for CSVELGYEQYF. The chain combines TRBV29-1 with TRBJ2-7; no firm D call. This CDR3 is built from 11 residues. Germline assignment: CDR1 SQVTM and CDR2 ANQGSEA. Between the trimmed V and J ends, which lost 3 bases and 3 bases, there was a span of 6 bases.

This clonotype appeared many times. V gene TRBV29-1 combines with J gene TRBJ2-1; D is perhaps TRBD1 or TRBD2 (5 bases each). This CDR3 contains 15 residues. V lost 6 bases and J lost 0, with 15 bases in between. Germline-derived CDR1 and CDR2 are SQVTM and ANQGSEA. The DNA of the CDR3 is TGCAGCGTCGCTGGGGGAGATAGCTCCTACAATGAGCAGTTCTTC. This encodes CSVAGGDSSYNEQFF.

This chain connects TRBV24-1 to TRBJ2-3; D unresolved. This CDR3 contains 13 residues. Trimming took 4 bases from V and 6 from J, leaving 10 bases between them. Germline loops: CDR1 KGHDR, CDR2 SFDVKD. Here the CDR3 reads CATSDSPGDTQYF. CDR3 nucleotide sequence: TGTGCCACCAGTGACTCCCCTGGGGATACGCAGTATTTT.

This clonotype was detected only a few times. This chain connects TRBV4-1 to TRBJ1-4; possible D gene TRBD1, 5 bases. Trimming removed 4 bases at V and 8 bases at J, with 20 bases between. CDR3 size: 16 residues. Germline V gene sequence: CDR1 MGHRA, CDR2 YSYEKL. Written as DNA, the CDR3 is TGCGCCAGCAGCCCCAAGATCTGGGGGGTTGGGGAAAAACTGTTTTTT. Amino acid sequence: CASSPKIWGVGEKLFF.

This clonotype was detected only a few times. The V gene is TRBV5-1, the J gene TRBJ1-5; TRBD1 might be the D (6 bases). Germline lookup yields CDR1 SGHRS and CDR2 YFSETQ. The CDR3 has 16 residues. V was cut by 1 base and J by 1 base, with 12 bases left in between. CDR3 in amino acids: CASSLSGATSNQPQHF. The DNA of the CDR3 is TGCGCCAGCAGCTTGTCGGGGGCGACGAGCAATCAGCCCCAGCATTTT.

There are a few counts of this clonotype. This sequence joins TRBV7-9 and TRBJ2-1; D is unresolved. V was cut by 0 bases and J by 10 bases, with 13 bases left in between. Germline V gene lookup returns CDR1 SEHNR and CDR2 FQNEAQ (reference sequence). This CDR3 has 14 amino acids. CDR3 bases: TGTGCCAGCAGCTTAGCAGCTGCAGCGTGGGAGCAGTTCTTC. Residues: CASSLAAAAWEQFF.

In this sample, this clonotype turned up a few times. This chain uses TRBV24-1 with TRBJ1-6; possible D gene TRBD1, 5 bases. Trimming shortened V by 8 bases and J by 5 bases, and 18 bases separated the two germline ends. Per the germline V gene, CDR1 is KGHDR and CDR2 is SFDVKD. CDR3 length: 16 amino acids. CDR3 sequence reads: CATTMGDGRDNSPLHF. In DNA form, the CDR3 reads TGTGCCACCACCATGGGGGACGGGAGAGATAATTCACCCCTCCACTTT.

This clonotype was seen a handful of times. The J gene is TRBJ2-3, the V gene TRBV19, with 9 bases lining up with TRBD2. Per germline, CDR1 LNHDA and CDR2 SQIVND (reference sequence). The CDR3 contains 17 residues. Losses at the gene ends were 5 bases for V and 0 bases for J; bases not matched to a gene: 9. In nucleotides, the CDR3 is TGTGCCAGTAGTCCCCCTGTGACTAGCGGTAGCACAGATACGCAGTATTTT. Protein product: CASSPPVTSGSTDTQYF.

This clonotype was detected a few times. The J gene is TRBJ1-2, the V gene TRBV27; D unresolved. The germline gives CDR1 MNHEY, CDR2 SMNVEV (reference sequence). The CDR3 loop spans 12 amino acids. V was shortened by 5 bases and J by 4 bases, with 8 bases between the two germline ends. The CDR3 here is CASSLSGYGYTF. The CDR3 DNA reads TGTGCCAGCAGTCTCTCCGGCTATGGCTACACCTTC.

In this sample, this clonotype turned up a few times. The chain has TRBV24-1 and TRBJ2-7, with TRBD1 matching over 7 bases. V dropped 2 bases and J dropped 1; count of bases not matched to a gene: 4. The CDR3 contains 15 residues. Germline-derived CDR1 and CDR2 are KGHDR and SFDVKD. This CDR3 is CATSDSGTESYEQYF. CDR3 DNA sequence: TGTGCCACCAGTGATTCCGGGACAGAGTCCTACGAGCAGTACTTC.

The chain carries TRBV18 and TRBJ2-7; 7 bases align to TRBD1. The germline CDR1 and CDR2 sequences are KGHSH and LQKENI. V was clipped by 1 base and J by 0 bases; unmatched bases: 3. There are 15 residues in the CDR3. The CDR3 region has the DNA TGTGCCAGCTCACCACTCGACAGGGTCTCCTACGAGCAGTACTTC. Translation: CASSPLDRVSYEQYF.

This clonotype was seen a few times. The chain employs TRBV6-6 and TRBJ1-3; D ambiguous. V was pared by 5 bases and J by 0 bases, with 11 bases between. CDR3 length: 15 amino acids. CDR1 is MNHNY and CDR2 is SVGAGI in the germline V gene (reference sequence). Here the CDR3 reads CASSPPTNSGNTIYF. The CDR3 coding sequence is TGTGCCAGCAGTCCCCCCACCAACTCTGGAAACACCATATATTTT.

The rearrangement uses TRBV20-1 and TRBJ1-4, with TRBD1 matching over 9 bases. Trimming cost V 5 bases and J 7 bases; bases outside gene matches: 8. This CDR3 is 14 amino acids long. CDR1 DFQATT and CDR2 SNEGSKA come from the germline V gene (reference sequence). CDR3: CSAVNRGLGEKLFF. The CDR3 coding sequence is TGCAGTGCTGTGAACAGGGGGCTGGGTGAAAAACTGTTTTTT.

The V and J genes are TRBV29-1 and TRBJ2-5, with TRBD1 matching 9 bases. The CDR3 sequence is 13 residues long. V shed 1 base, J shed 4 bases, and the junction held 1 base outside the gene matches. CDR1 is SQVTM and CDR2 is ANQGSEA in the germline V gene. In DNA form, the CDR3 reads TGCAGCGTTGAAGTACAGGGGGCAGAGACCCAGTACTTC. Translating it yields CSVEVQGAETQYF.

CDR3 in amino acids: CASSQGRRTGVYEQYF. DNA for the CDR3: TGTGCCAGCAGCCAAGGGAGAAGGACGGGAGTCTACGAGCAGTACTTC. The chain recombines TRBV3-1 with TRBJ2-7; TRBD2 might be the D (6 bases). Germline assignment: CDR1 LGHDT and CDR2 YNNKEL (reference sequence). The CDR3 extends over 16 amino acids. V gave up 1 base and J gave up 3 bases, with 16 bases separating them.

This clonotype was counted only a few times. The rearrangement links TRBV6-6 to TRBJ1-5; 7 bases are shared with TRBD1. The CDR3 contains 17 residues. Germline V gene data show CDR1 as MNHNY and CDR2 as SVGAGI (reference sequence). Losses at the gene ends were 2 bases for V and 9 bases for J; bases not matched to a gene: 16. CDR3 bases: TGTGCCAGCAGTTACGAATCTTGGGACAGCGGGAGAACGCCCCAGCATTTT. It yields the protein CASSYESWDSGRTPQHF.

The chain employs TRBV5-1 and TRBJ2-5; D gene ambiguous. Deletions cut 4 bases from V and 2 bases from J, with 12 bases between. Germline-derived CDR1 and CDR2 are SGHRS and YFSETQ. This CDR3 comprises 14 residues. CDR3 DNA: TGCGCCAGCAGCCCGCAGGATCAGCAAGAGACCCAGTACTTC. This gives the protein CASSPQDQQETQYF.